This is a list of T cell receptor beta chains from one sample in a study of T cells after yellow fever vaccination. One entry per CDR3 protein results from TCRdb running MiXCR on the 5' RACE reads. In the table there are a few hundred thousand distinct CDR3 sequences, roughly 5.6% of which are singletons. The sequenced sample was CD4+ T cells sorted from PBMCs, obtained on the day of the yellow fever booster vaccination. These receptors originate from a man aged 18 to 29 who received the YFV17D yellow fever vaccine. Each CDR3 is given without its conserved first and last residue.

j_call v_call cdr3_aa
TRBJ1-5 TRBV3-1 ASSHDDVQPQH
TRBJ1-1 TRBV5-5 ASSRPRANEAF
TRBJ2-1 TRBV4-3 ASSASWDLALTAYNEQF
TRBJ2-3 TRBV5-6 ASSLYKLRYTQY
TRBJ2-4 TRBV6-2/TRBV6-3 ASSKQGLGKNIQY
TRBJ2-2 TRBV7-2 ASSLGPDTGELF
TRBJ1-5 TRBV5-4 ASRTTGGSQPQH
TRBJ2-3 TRBV7-6 ASSSAPTSGGTDTQY
TRBJ1-6 TRBV12-3/TRBV12-4 ASSSQTGLSPLH
TRBJ2-6 TRBV5-1 ASSLGGQLRSGANVLT
TRBJ2-1 TRBV7-3 ASSLGQGYNEQF
TRBJ2-2 TRBV4-2 ASSHRGSGELF
TRBJ1-6 TRBV5-5 ASSFDRFNSPLH
TRBJ2-5 TRBV10-3 AISDRVYQETQY
TRBJ2-7 TRBV4-1 ASSQELRSYEQY
TRBJ2-1 TRBV24-1 ATSDIQGASYNEQF
TRBJ2-5 TRBV4-3 ASSQDIPTSGAETQY
TRBJ1-2 TRBV5-6 ASSPVRSHGYT
TRBJ2-5 TRBV15 ATSRGQGKETQY
TRBJ1-5 TRBV3-1 ASSQGERGFNQPQH
TRBJ1-2 TRBV6-6 ASSTGQNYGYT
TRBJ2-1 TRBV18 ASSTLGGGSSYNEQF
TRBJ2-1 TRBV10-2 ASSTGQGRNEQF
TRBJ2-7 TRBV15 ATSRGDRGGEQY
TRBJ2-1 TRBV7-2 ASSFTWDYNEQF
TRBJ2-2 TRBV5-1 ASIPSGGPFTGELF
TRBJ1-1 TRBV20-1 SARGGRGNTEAF
TRBJ2-1 TRBV7-2 ASSFSGTSRREQF
TRBJ2-1 TRBV3-1 ASSRIWGTSGGYNEQF
TRBJ2-3 TRBV5-1 ASSLGAPHSTVTQY
TRBJ1-5 TRBV7-2 ASSLGALSNQPQH
TRBJ1-1 TRBV5-1 ASSLGTGRGAF
TRBJ2-3 TRBV9 ASSVTGRGTDTQY
TRBJ1-5 TRBV12-3/TRBV12-4 ASSLRIPQPQH
TRBJ2-2 TRBV20-1 SASLRGGAGELF